This T cell receptor (beta chain) was profiled in a study of blood T cell repertoires in COVID-19. Only in-frame clones appear in the TCRdb table, and some are missing; sequencing was by immunoSEQ multiplex PCR. The data hold roughly 220,000 clones, with 85% to 90% observed a single time. The germline V gene has CDR1 SGHTA and CDR2 FQGNSA. The CDR3 is 15 amino acids. V was trimmed by 1 base and J by 3 bases, leaving 11 bases between them. The source of this sequence is a man younger than 45 who had been exposed to COVID-19. V is TRBV7-2 and J is TRBJ2-3, with D maybe TRBD1 (5 bases). The sequenced sample was PBMCs or T cells enriched from blood (not recorded which). CDR3 residues: CASSLGGQGTDTQYF. The CDR3 DNA sequence: TGTGCCAGCAGCTTAGGTGGGCAGGGAACAGATACGCAGTATTTT.